This is a list of T cell receptor beta chains from one sample in a study of cytomegalovirus exposure and HLA in healthy donors. This table comes from immunoSEQ multiplex PCR, and its TCRdb copy is limited to in-frame clones, with some not included. This table holds roughly 87,000 clones, 70% to 75% found once. Sequenced input: PBMCs. The receptors originated from a man aged 60 to 69 in good health and CMV-seronegative. Both conserved end residues are part of each CDR3. The D gene is left open where the match is weak. Where a row states a size, it is once, few, many or the class of an expanded clone; other rows omit it.

J: TRBJ1-6; length: 18; size: .; V: TRBV18; D: TRBD1; CDR3: CASSPRDRGMSYNSPLHF; DNA: TGTGCCAGCTCACCTAGGGACAGGGGGATGTCCTATAATTCACCCCTCCACTTT
J: TRBJ2-3; length: 15; size: .; V: TRBV5-4; D: TRBD1; CDR3: CASSLPGQGEGTQYF; DNA: TGTGCCAGCAGCTTACCGGGACAGGGGGAAGGTACGCAGTATTTT
J: TRBJ1-3; length: 18; size: .; V: TRBV29-1; D: TRBD1; CDR3: CSVEDPWRQGASGNTIYF; DNA: TGCAGCGTTGAAGATCCATGGAGGCAGGGGGCCTCTGGAAACACCATATATTTT
J: TRBJ1-1; length: 14; size: .; V: TRBV11-2; D: .; CDR3: CASSLDPGDTEAFF; DNA: TGTGCCAGCAGCTTAGACCCAGGCGACACTGAAGCTTTCTTT
J: TRBJ2-7; length: 17; size: .; V: TRBV4-1; D: .; CDR3: CASSQERQGRLSYEQYF; DNA: TGCGCCAGCAGCCAAGAGCGTCAGGGGCGCCTCTCCTACGAGCAGTACTTC
J: TRBJ2-7; length: 14; size: .; V: TRBV6-1; D: .; CDR3: CASSGGLDSYEQYF; DNA: TGTGCCAGCAGCGGAGGGCTCGACTCCTACGAGCAGTACTTC
J: TRBJ2-7; length: 11; size: .; V: TRBV29-1; D: .; CDR3: CSVGQDYEQYF; DNA: TGCAGCGTTGGGCAGGACTACGAGCAGTACTTC
J: TRBJ2-7; length: 14; size: .; V: TRBV5-1; D: TRBD2; CDR3: CATRVASGGYEQYF; DNA: TGCGCCACCCGGGTGGCTAGCGGGGGGTACGAGCAGTACTTC
J: TRBJ1-6; length: 14; size: few; V: TRBV6-1; D: .; CDR3: CASSRQGYESPLHF; DNA: TGTGCCAGCAGCCGTCAGGGATATGAGTCACCCCTCCACTTT
J: TRBJ2-7; length: 14; size: .; V: TRBV7-9; D: .; CDR3: CASSLEGTPLEQYF; DNA: TGTGCCAGCAGCTTAGAAGGGACTCCCCTCGAGCAGTACTTC
J: TRBJ2-7; length: 13; size: .; V: TRBV9; D: TRBD1; CDR3: CASSGGTGREQYF; DNA: TGTGCCAGCAGCGGGGGGACAGGGCGCGAGCAGTACTTC
J: TRBJ2-2; length: 14; size: .; V: TRBV18; D: .; CDR3: CASSERSDTGELFF; DNA: TGTGCCAGTTCCGAGCGGTCTGACACCGGGGAGCTGTTTTTT
J: TRBJ2-3; length: 18; size: .; V: TRBV19; D: TRBD2; CDR3: CASTLPPRLAGTGDTQYF; DNA: TGTGCCAGTACCCTCCCCCCCCGACTAGCGGGGACGGGAGATACGCAGTATTTT
J: TRBJ2-3; length: 19; size: .; V: TRBV27; D: TRBD2; CDR3: CASSLFRLAGGFSKDTQYF; DNA: TGTGCCAGCAGTTTATTTCGACTAGCGGGGGGTTTTTCGAAAGATACGCAGTATTTT
J: TRBJ1-2; length: 14; size: .; V: TRBV27; D: .; CDR3: CASSPSGRDRGYTF; DNA: TGTGCCAGCAGTCCAAGTGGGCGGGATCGAGGCTACACCTTC
J: TRBJ1-4; length: 15; size: .; V: TRBV4-2; D: .; CDR3: CASSPQEGTNEKLFF; DNA: TGTGCCAGCAGCCCCCAGGAAGGAACTAATGAAAAACTGTTTTTT
J: TRBJ2-3; length: 16; size: .; V: TRBV11-1; D: .; CDR3: CASSRLGGPRTDTQYF; DNA: TGTGCCAGCAGCCGACTGGGGGGGCCCCGCACAGATACGCAGTATTTT
J: TRBJ1-5; length: 16; size: .; V: TRBV6-5; D: .; CDR3: CASSYGHAREGQPQHF; DNA: TGTGCCAGCAGTTACGGTCATGCTAGGGAGGGTCAGCCCCAGCATTTT
J: TRBJ2-4; length: 19; size: .; V: TRBV19; D: TRBD2; CDR3: CASTRRGTSGGQPKNIQYF; DNA: TGTGCCAGTACCCGACGCGGGACTAGCGGGGGTCAACCCAAAAACATTCAGTACTTC
J: TRBJ1-2; length: 11; size: once; V: TRBV28; D: .; CDR3: CASSNNRGYTF; DNA: TGTGCCAGCAGTAATAACAGGGGCTACACCTTC
J: TRBJ1-1; length: 17; size: .; V: TRBV1; D: .; CDR3: CTSSQDKRAGANTEAFF; DNA: TGCACCAGCAGCCAAGATAAGCGTGCGGGGGCGAACACTGAAGCTTTCTTT
J: TRBJ1-2; length: 15; size: .; V: TRBV9; D: .; CDR3: CASSTGGGRYNGYTF; DNA: TGTGCCAGCAGCACCGGCGGGGGGAGGTATAATGGCTACACCTTC
J: TRBJ1-2; length: 11; size: .; V: TRBV6-5; D: .; CDR3: CASQDSYGYTF; DNA: TGTGCCAGCCAAGACAGCTATGGCTACACCTTC
J: TRBJ2-1; length: 13; size: .; V: TRBV5-4; D: .; CDR3: CASSSALTREQFF; DNA: TGTGCCAGCAGCTCCGCCCTAACGAGAGAGCAGTTCTTC
J: TRBJ2-6; length: 17; size: .; V: TRBV6-1; D: .; CDR3: CASSGRQGGAGANVLTF; DNA: TGTGCCAGCAGTGGCCGTCAGGGCGGGGCTGGGGCCAACGTCCTGACTTTC
J: TRBJ1-5; length: 15; size: .; V: TRBV19; D: TRBD1; CDR3: CAVSLTGGFDQPQHF; DNA: TGTGCCGTCAGCTTGACAGGGGGCTTTGATCAGCCCCAGCATTTT
J: TRBJ2-1; length: 16; size: .; V: TRBV27; D: TRBD1; CDR3: CASSTTGFIPYNEQFF; DNA: TGTGCCAGCAGTACGACAGGGTTTATCCCCTACAATGAGCAGTTCTTC
J: TRBJ2-4; length: 14; size: .; V: TRBV5-1; D: TRBD2; CDR3: CASSPGGAKNIQYF; DNA: TGCGCCAGCAGCCCGGGGGGAGCCAAAAACATTCAGTACTTC
J: TRBJ1-1; length: 14; size: .; V: TRBV6-6; D: TRBD1; CDR3: CASSRTGVYTEAFF; DNA: TGTGCCAGCAGCCGGACAGGGGTTTACACTGAAGCTTTCTTT
J: TRBJ2-1; length: 14; size: once; V: TRBV5-4; D: TRBD2; CDR3: CASSGGTSVSEQFF; DNA: TGTGCCAGCAGCGGTGGGACTAGCGTCAGTGAGCAGTTCTTC
J: TRBJ1-2; length: 13; size: few; V: TRBV11-2; D: .; CDR3: CASSSGLNYGYTF; DNA: TGTGCCAGCAGCTCGGGTTTAAACTATGGCTACACCTTC
J: TRBJ2-4; length: 14; size: .; V: TRBV19; D: .; CDR3: CASSITEAKNIQYF; DNA: TGTGCCAGTAGTATTACAGAGGCCAAAAACATTCAGTACTTC
J: TRBJ1-2; length: 13; size: .; V: TRBV5-8; D: TRBD1; CDR3: CASSVTGGDGYTF; DNA: TGTGCCAGCAGCGTAACAGGGGGCGATGGCTACACCTTC
J: TRBJ2-4; length: 13; size: .; V: TRBV29-1; D: .; CDR3: CSALTVAKNIQYF; DNA: TGCAGCGCATTGACAGTAGCCAAAAACATTCAGTACTTC
J: TRBJ2-7; length: 13; size: .; V: TRBV5-6; D: TRBD1; CDR3: CASSLVAGGEQYF; DNA: TGTGCCAGCAGCTTGGTAGCAGGGGGCGAGCAGTACTTC
J: TRBJ2-7; length: 17; size: .; V: TRBV2; D: TRBD2; CDR3: CASTERTPPIGGYEQYF; DNA: TGTGCCAGCACCGAAAGGACACCGCCTATCGGGGGGTACGAGCAGTACTTC
J: TRBJ2-7; length: 16; size: once; V: TRBV5-4; D: .; CDR3: CASSLEAAGSRYEQYF; DNA: TGTGCCAGCAGCTTGGAGGCAGCGGGTTCACGGTACGAGCAGTACTTC
J: TRBJ1-2; length: 17; size: .; V: TRBV5-1; D: TRBD1; CDR3: CASSLAPGTGDRYGYTF; DNA: TGCGCCAGCAGCTTGGCTCCCGGGACAGGGGACCGGTATGGCTACACCTTC
J: TRBJ2-1; length: 15; size: .; V: TRBV11-3; D: TRBD2; CDR3: CASARTSERYNEQFF; DNA: TGTGCCAGCGCCCGAACTAGCGAGCGGTACAATGAGCAGTTCTTC